This T cell receptor beta chain was observed in a study of T cell repertoires in cytomegalovirus infection. Across the study: Carrying CMV and the relevant HLA type showed in public TCR beta signatures. Notes on the study in general: Pooled public TCR beta family frequency picked out CMV carriers with the relevant HLA. Predominance within the ex vivo response was attributable to HLA-C-restricted CMV-specific TCR beta clonotypes.

Each CDR3 protein is one row after TCRdb ran MiXCR on the reads. This sample yields approximately 170,000 distinct CDR3 sequences, of which over 15% are seen a single time; 18% belongs to the top ten. About this clonotype itself: Its antigen is as yet unknown.

After removal of 1 base from V and 2 bases from J, the junction contained 4 bases not matched to a gene. The CDR3 is 16 residues long. Germline CDR1 and CDR2: LNHNV and YYDKDF (reference sequence). The chain couples TRBV15 to TRBJ2-7; 11 bases match TRBD2. This clonotype was sampled from a human donor in good health (CMV status not recorded). Some clones in this sample may be carry-over from other donors' samples. The sequencing sample was made of CD8+ T cells from PBMCs. In DNA, the CDR3 is TGTGCCACCAGCAGAGGCGCTAGCGGGGGGACCTACGAGCAGTACTTC. This codes for CATSRGASGGTYEQYF. Full variable domain (remainder filled in from reference TRBV15 and TRBJ2-7): DAMVIQNPRYQVTQFGKPVTLSCSQTLNHNVMYWYQQKSSQAPKLLFHYYDKDFNNEADTPDNFQSRRPNTSFCFLDIRSPGLGDTAMYLCATSRGASGGTYEQYFGPGTRLTVT.